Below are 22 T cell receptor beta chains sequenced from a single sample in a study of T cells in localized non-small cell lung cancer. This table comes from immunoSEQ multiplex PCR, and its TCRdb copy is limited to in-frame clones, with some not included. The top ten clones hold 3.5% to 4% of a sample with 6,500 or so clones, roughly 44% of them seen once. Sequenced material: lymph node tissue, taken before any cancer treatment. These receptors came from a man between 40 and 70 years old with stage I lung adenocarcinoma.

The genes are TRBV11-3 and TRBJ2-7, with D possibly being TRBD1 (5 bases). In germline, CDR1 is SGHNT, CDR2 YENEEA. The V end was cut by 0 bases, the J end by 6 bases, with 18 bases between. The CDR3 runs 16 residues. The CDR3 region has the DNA TGTGCCAGCAGCTTAGATCGGACACCTAGACGTGGCGAGCAGTACTTC. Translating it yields CASSLDRTPRRGEQYF.

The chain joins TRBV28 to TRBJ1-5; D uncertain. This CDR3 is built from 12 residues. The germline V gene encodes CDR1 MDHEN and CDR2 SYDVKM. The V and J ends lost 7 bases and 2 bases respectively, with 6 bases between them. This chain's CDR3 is CASIRGNQPQHF. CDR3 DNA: TGTGCCAGCATTAGGGGCAATCAGCCCCAGCATTTT. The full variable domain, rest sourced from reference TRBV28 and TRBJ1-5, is DVKVTQSSRYLVKRTGEKVFLECVQDMDHENMFWYRQDPGLGLRLIYFSYDVKMKEKGDIPEGYSVSREKKERFSLILESASTNQTSMYLCASIRGNQPQHFGDGTRLSIL.

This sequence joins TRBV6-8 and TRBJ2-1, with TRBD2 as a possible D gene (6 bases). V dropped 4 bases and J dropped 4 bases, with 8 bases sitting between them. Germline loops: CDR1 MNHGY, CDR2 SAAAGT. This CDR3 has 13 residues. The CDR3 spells CASSSGTYNEQFF. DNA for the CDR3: TGTGCCAGCAGTTCCGGGACTTACAATGAGCAGTTCTTC.

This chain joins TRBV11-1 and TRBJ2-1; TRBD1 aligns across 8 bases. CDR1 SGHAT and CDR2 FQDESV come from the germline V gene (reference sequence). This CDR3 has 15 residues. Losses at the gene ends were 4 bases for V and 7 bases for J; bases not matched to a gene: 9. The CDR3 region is CASSYRTGRSNEQFF. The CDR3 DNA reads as TGTGCCAGCAGCTACCGGACAGGGAGGTCAAATGAGCAGTTCTTC.

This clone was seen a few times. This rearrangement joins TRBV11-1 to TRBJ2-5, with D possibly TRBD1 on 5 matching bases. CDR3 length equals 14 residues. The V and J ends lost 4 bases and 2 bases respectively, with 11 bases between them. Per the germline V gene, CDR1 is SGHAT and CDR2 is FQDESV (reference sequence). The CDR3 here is CASSYRTMQETQYF. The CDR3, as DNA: TGTGCCAGCAGCTACCGGACAATGCAAGAGACCCAGTACTTC.

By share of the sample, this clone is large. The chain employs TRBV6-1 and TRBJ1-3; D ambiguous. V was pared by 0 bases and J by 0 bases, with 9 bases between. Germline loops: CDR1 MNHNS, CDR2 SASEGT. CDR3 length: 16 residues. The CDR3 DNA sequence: TGTGCCAGCAGTGAAGCGGGTGAAAGCTCTGGAAACACCATATATTTT. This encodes CASSEAGESSGNTIYF.

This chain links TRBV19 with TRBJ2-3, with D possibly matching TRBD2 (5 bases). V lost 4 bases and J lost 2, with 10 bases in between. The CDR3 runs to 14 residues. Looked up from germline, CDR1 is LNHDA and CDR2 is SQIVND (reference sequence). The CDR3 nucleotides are TGTGCCAGTAGTACCGAGGAGGCCACAGATACGCAGTATTTT. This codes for CASSTEEATDTQYF.

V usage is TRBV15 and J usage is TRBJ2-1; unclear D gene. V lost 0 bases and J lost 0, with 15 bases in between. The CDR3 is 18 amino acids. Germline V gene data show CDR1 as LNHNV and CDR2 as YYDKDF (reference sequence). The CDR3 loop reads CATSRDWSTLGSYNEQFF. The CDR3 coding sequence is TGTGCCACCAGCAGAGATTGGTCGACGTTGGGCTCCTACAATGAGCAGTTCTTC.

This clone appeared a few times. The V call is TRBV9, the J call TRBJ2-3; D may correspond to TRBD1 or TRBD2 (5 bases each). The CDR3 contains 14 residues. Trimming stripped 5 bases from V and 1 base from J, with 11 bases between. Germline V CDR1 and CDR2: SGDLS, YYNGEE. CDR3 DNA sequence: TGTGCCAGCAGTGGGGGTGGTGGCACAGATACGCAGTATTTT. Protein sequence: CASSGGGGTDTQYF.

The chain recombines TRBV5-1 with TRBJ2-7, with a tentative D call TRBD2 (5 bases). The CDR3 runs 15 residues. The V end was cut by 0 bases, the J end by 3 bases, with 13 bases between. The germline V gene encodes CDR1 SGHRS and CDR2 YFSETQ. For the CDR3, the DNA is TGCGCCAGCAGCTTGGTTTCGAGCGGCCTCTACGAGCAGTACTTC. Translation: CASSLVSSGLYEQYF.

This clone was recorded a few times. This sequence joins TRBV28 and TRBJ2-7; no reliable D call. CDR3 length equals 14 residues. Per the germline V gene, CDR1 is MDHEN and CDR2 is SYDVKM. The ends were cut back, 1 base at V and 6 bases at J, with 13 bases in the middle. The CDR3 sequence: CASSLYRTQSEQYF. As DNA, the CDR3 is TGTGCCAGCAGTTTATACCGGACGCAATCCGAGCAGTACTTC. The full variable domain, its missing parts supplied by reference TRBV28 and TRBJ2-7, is DVKVTQSSRYLVKRTGEKVFLECVQDMDHENMFWYRQDPGLGLRLIYFSYDVKMKEKGDIPEGYSVSREKKERFSLILESASTNQTSMYLCASSLYRTQSEQYFGPGTRLTVT.

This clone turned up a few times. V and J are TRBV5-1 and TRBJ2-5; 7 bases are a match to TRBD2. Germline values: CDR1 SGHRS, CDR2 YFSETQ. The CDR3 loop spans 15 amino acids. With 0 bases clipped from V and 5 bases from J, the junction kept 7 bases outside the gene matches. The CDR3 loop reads CASSLDGGSGETQYF. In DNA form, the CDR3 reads TGCGCCAGCAGCTTGGATGGCGGGAGTGGGGAGACCCAGTACTTC.

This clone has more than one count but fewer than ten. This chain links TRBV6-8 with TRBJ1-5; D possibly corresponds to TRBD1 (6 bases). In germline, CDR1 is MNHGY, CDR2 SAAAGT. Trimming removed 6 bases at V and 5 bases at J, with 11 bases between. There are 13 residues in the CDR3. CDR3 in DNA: TGTGCCAGCAGACCGGACAGCTATCAGCCCCAGCATTTT. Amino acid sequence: CASRPDSYQPQHF.

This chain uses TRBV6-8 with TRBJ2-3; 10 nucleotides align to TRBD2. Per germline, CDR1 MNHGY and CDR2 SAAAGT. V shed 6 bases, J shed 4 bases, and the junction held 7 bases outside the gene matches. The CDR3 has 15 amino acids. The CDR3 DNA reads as TGTGCCAGCAGGTGGACTAGCGGAAATCCAGATACGCAGTATTTT. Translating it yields CASRWTSGNPDTQYF.

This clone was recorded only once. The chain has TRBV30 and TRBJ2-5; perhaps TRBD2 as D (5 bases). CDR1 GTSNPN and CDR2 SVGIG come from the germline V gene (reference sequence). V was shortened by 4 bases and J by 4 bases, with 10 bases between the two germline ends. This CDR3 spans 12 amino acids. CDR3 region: CAWMGSRETQYF. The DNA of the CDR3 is TGTGCCTGGATGGGGAGTAGAGAGACCCAGTACTTC.

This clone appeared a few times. The CDR3, as DNA: TGTGCTAGTGGGCGGGACAGCGAGCAGTTCTTC. Translation gives CASGRDSEQFF. The chain recombines TRBV12-5 with TRBJ2-1; perhaps TRBD1 as D (7 bases). From germline, CDR1 is LGHNT and CDR2 FRNRAP. The length of the CDR3 is 11 residues. The V end was cut by 6 bases, the J end by 10 bases, with 10 bases between.

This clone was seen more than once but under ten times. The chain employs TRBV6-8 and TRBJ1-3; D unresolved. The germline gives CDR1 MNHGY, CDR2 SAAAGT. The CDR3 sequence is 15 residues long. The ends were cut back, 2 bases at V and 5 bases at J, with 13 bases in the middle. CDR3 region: CASSYGSLGRNTIYF. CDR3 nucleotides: TGTGCCAGCAGTTACGGGTCGCTCGGGCGAAACACCATATATTTT.

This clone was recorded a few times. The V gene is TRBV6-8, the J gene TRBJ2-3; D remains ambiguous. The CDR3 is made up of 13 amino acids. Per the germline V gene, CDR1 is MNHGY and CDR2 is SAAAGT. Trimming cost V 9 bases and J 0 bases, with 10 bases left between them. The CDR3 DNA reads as TGTGCCAGTCTACTCGCTAGCACAGATACGCAGTATTTT. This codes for CASLLASTDTQYF.

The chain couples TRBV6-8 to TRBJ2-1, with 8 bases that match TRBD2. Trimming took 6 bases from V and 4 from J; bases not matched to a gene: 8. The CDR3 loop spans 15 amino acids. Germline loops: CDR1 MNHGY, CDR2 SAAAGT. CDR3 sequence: CASSPSTSGYNEQFF. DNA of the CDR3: TGTGCCAGCAGCCCTAGTACTAGCGGTTACAATGAGCAGTTCTTC.

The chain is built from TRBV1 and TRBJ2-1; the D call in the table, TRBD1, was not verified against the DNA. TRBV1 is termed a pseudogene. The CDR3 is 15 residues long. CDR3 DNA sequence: TGCGCCAGCAGCCATACTCTAGGGGGTTACAATGAGCAGTTCTTC. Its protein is CASSHTLGGYNEQFF.

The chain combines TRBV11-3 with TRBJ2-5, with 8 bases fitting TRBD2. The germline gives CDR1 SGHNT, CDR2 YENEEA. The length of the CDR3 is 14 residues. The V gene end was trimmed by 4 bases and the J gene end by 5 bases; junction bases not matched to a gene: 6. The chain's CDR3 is CASSSGGAVETQYF. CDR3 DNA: TGTGCCAGCAGCTCCGGGGGGGCCGTGGAGACCCAGTACTTC.

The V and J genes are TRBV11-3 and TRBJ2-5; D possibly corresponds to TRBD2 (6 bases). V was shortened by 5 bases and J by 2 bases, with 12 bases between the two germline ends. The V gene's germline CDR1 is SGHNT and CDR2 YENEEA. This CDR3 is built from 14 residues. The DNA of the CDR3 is TGTGCCAGCAGCCGGGCGGGGCTTCAAGAGACCCAGTACTTC. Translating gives CASSRAGLQETQYF. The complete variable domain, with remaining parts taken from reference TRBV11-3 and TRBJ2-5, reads EAGVVQSPRYKIIEKKQPVAFWCNPISGHNTLYWYLQNLGQGPELLIRYENEEAVDDSQLPKDRFSAERLKGVDSTLKIQPAELGDSAVYLCASSRAGLQETQYFGPGTRLLVL.